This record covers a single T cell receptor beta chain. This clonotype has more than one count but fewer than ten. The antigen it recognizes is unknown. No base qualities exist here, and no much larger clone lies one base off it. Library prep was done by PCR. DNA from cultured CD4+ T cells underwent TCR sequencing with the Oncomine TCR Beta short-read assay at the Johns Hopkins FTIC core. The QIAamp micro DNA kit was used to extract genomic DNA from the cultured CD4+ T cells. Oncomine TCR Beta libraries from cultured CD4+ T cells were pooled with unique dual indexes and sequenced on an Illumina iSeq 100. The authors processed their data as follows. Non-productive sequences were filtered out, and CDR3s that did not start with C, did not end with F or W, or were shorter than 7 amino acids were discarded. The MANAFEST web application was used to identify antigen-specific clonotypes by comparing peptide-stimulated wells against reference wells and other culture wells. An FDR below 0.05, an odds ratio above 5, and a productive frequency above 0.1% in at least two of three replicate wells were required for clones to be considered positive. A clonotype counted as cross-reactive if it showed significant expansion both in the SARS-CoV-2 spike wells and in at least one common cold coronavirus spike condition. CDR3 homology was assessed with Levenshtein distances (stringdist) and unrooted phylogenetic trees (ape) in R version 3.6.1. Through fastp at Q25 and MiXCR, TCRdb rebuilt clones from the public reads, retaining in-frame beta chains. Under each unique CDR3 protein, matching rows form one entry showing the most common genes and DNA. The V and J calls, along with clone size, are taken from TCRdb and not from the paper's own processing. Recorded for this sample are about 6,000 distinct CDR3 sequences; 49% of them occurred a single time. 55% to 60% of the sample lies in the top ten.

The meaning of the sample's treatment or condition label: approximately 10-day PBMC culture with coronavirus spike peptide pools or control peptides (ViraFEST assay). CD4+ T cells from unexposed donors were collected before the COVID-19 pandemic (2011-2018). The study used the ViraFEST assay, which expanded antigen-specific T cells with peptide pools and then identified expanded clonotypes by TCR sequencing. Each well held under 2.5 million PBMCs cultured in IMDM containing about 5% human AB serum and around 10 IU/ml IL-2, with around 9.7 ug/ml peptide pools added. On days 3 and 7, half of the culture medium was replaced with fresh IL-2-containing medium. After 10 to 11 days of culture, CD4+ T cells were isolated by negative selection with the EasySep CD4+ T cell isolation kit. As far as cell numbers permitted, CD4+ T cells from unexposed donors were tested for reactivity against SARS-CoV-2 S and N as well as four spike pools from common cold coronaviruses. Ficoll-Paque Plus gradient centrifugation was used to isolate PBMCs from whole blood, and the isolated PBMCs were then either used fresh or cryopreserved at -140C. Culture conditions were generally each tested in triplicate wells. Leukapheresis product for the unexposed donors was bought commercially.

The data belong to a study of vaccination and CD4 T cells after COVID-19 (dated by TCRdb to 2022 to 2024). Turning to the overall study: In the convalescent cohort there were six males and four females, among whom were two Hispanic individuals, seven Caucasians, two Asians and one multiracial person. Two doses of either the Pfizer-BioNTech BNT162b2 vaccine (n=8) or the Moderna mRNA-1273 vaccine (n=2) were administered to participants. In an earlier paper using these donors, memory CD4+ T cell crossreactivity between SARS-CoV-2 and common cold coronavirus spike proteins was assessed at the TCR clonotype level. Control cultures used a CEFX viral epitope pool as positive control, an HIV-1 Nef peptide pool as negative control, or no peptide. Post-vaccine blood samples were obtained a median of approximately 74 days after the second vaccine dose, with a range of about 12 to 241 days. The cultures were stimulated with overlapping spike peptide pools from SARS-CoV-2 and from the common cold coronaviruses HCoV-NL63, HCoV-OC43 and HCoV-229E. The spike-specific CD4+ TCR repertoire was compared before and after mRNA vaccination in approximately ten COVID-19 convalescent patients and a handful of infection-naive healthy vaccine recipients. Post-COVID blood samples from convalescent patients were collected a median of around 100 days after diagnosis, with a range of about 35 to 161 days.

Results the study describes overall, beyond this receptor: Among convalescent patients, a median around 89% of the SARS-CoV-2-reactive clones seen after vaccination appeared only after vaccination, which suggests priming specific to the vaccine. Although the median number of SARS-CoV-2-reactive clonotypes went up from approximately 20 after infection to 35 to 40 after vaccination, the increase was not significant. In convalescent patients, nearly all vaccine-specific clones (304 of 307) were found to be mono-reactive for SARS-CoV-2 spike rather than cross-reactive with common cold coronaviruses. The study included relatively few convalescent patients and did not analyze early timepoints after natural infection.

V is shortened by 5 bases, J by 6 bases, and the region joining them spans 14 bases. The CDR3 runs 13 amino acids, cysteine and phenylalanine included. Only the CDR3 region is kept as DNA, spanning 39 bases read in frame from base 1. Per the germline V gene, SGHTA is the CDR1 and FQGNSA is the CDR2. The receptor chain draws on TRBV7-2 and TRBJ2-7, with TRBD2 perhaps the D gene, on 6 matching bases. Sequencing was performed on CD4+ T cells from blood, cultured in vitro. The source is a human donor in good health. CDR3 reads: CASSLGPGGEQYF. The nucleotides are TGTGCCAGCAGCCTCGGGCCCGGGGGCGAGCAGTACTTC.